This T cell receptor beta chain was captured in a study of blood T cells in healthy people across ages. This clonotype was observed a handful of times. Its matching antigen is unknown. From germline, CDR1 is MDHEN and CDR2 SYDVKM. The CDR3 totals 17 residues. Findings of the study overall: PBMCs went unsorted, and a conclusive naive versus antigen-experienced comparison was therefore prevented.

It was with a sample-barcoded 5' primer and a J-beta primer mix that a second PCR of roughly 6 to 12 cycles was run. TCRdb analysed the 5' RACE reads with MiXCR anew, one entry per CDR3 protein. Of roughly 2 million distinct CDR3 sequences listed, 49% are singletons. The material sequenced was blood. The V call is TRBV28, the J call TRBJ2-5; possible D gene TRBD2, 7 bases. The J call may be faulty, since TRBJ2-7 better matches the DNA end. The receptor was isolated from a woman between 35 and 50 years old in good health. The CDR3 here is CASSLSIAGAPPHEQYF. The CDR3 DNA reads as TGTGCCAGCAGTTTATCAATTGCGGGGGCCCCCCCTCACGAGCAGTACTTC.